Included here is one T cell receptor (beta chain) sequence, with context. These data are taken from a study of blood T cells in healthy people across ages. Germline CDR1 reads MGHDK; CDR2 reads SYGVNS. The CDR3 loop spans 15 amino acids. J gave up 7 bases and V 5 bases, and 7 bases lay outside the gene matches. The study drew donors from healthy Caucasian individuals in Russia aged roughly 6 to 90. Together with a sample-barcoded 5' primer, a J-beta primer mix was included in a second PCR lasting roughly 6 to 12 cycles. Every single cDNA molecule received a tag from a template-switch adaptor with 12 random nucleotides. TCRdb ran MiXCR on the 5' RACE reads and lists one entry per CDR3 protein. This table holds about 830,000 distinct CDR3 sequences, around 62% found once.

The specimen was blood. The chain combines TRBV25-1 with TRBJ1-6, with 8 bases aligning to TRBD1. The source of this sequence is a man aged 25 to 45 in good health. The CDR3 DNA reads as TGTGCCAGCAGTCGATCCGGACAGGGAAATTCACCCCTCCACTTT. Translation: CASSRSGQGNSPLHF. Combining the CDR3 with reference TRBV25-1 and TRBJ1-6 gives the whole variable domain EADIYQTPRYLVIGTGKKITLECSQTMGHDKMYWYQQDPGMELHLIHYSYGVNSTEKGDLSSESTVSRIRTEHFPLTLESARPSHTSQYLCASSRSGQGNSPLHFGNGTRLTVT.